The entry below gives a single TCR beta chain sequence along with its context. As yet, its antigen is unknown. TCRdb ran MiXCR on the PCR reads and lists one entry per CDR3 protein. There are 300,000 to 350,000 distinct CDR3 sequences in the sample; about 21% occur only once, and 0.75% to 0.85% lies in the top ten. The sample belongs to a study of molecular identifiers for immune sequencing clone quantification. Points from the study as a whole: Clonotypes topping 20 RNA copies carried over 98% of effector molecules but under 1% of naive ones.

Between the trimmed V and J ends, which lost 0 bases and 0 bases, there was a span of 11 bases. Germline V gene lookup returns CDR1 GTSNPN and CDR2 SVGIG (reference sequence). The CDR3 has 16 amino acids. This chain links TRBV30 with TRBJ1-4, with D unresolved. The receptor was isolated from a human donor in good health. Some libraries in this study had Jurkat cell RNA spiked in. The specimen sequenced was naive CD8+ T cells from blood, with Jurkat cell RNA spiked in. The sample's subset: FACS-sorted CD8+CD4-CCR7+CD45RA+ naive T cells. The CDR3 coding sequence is TGTGCCTGGAGTGTGTCACTACGTGCAACTAATGAAAAACTGTTTTTT. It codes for CAWSVSLRATNEKLFF.